The clone carrying this TCR beta chain occurred many times. This record belongs to a study of T cells after posttransplantation cyclophosphamide. Generated by immunoSEQ multiplex PCR, the TCRdb table keeps only in-frame clones and is missing some. The sample yields some 38,000 clones, without any singletons. The sequenced material came from PBMCs. This TCR derives from a man in his fifties in good health, CMV-negative, and a related stem cell transplant donor.

The CDR3 DNA reads TGTGCCAGCAGCTTCGGACTAGAGACAGATACGCAGTATTTT. Translating it yields CASSFGLETDTQYF. The rearrangement links TRBV7-7 to TRBJ2-3; TRBD2 agrees at 7 bases. Losses at the gene ends were 3 bases for V and 3 bases for J; bases not matched to a gene: 3. Germline V gene sequence: CDR1 SSHAT, CDR2 FNYEAQ (reference sequence). The CDR3 runs 14 residues.